This T cell receptor (beta chain) emerged from a study of T cells in Graves' hyperthyroidism and ophthalmopathy. This clonotype has a handful of counts. Amplified regions were TCR beta CDR3 sequences from RNA transcripts. The HTBI set primed first-round TCR CDR3 RT-PCR. TCRdb reprocessed the multiplex PCR reads with MiXCR, giving one entry per CDR3 protein. The data contain some 210,000 distinct CDR3 sequences, about a sixth of them singletons. Germline V gene lookup returns CDR1 SGHRS and CDR2 YFSETQ. The CDR3 consists of 14 residues. V lost 0 bases and J 2 bases, leaving 8 bases between the germline ends.

J is TRBJ1-1 and V is TRBV5-1; D gene uncertain. Sequenced material: blood. This TCR was recovered from a man aged 45 to 65 with Graves' hyperthyroidism. The CDR3, as DNA: TGCGCCAGCAGCTTGGGTTACACAAACACTGAAGCTTTCTTT. Its translation is CASSLGYTNTEAFF.